The 26 T cell receptor beta chains reported below all come from one sample, sequenced in a study of PD-1 blockade in classical Hodgkin lymphoma (dated by TCRdb to the early 2020s). The time point label for this specimen denotes: cycle 2 day 1 (C2D1) of nivolumab. Every trial patient had relapsed after autologous stem cell transplantation, and cohorts A, B and C differed in prior brentuximab vedotin exposure. The protocol used for the library was the immunoSEQ multiplex PCR assay. The immuneACCESS repertoire file appears here via TCRdb, limited to in-frame rearrangements. These files lack a portion of the clones; in checked studies, under half of the deficit traces to unresolved V genes, and the cause of the others is not known. The sample yields tens of thousands of clones; 80% to 90% were counted once. The ten largest clones represent under 9% of the sample. Sequenced material: peripheral blood mononuclear cells (PBMCs), taken before the second cycle of nivolumab. The receptors were sampled from a human donor with classical Hodgkin lymphoma.

This chain connects TRBV25-1 to TRBJ1-6; D gene unclear. V lost 11 bases to trimming and J lost 8 bases, with 13 bases between them. CDR1 is MGHDK, CDR2 SYGVNS, per germline. This CDR3 contains 12 residues. The CDR3 is CASGGLYSPLHF. CDR3 bases: TGTGCCTCGGGAGGGCTCTATTCACCCCTCCACTTT.

The chain is built from TRBV11-2 and TRBJ2-2; a possible D gene is TRBD1 (6 bases). Trimming pared 5 bases from V and 0 bases from J, leaving 13 bases between. Germline V gene lookup returns CDR1 SGHAT and CDR2 FQNNGV. The CDR3 is 16 amino acids. The CDR3 sequence is CASSARQDANTGELFF. DNA of the CDR3: TGTGCCAGCAGCGCCCGACAGGACGCGAACACCGGGGAGCTGTTTTTT.

This clone was counted once. DNA of the CDR3: TGTGCCAGCAGCCCCGGGCCAAGGAGCAATCAGCCCCAGCATTTT. Protein product: CASSPGPRSNQPQHF. The J gene is TRBJ1-5, the V gene TRBV5-6; D remains unclear. Germline V gives CDR1 SGHDT, CDR2 YYEEEE. V lost 4 bases and J lost 1, with 12 bases in between. CDR3 length equals 15 residues.

The V and J genes are TRBV4-1 and TRBJ2-3; D may be TRBD2 (5 bases). V lost 1 base, J lost 1 base, and 12 bases lay in between. The CDR3 extends over 16 amino acids. Germline values: CDR1 MGHRA, CDR2 YSYEKL. CDR3 DNA sequence: TGCGCCAGCAGCCAAGTTCGCGGGTACGGCACAGATACGCAGTATTTT. It yields the protein CASSQVRGYGTDTQYF.

DNA of the CDR3: TGTGCCAGCAGCGTGGGGACAGGGAGGGAAAAACTGTTTTTT. Translation gives CASSVGTGREKLFF. The rearrangement uses TRBV9 and TRBJ1-4; 9 bases fit TRBD1. The CDR3 consists of 14 residues. Trimming took 2 bases from V and 8 from J; bases not matched to a gene: 4. The germline gives CDR1 SGDLS, CDR2 YYNGEE.

The chain links TRBV10-3 to TRBJ2-5; D is unclear. The end of the DNA is better explained by TRBJ2-7, so the J call may be wrong. CDR3 length equals 13 residues. CDR1 and CDR2 (germline): ENHRY, SYGVKD. The CDR3 nucleotides are TGTGCCATCACCCCGTCGTGGGGTTACGAGCAGTACTTC. This sequence encodes CAITPSWGYEQYF.

The chain recombines TRBV7-7 with TRBJ2-5; 7 positions match TRBD2. The CDR3 extends over 13 amino acids. The trim removed 5 bases at V and 7 bases at J, leaving 7 bases unmatched. Germline CDR1 and CDR2: SSHAT and FNYEAQ (reference sequence). The DNA for the CDR3 is TGTGCCAGCAGCCCTCGACTAGCAGGGACCCAGTACTTC. Its protein product is CASSPRLAGTQYF.

The chain is built from TRBV7-2 and TRBJ1-4, with 9 nucleotides matching TRBD1. The ends lost 5 bases at V and 6 bases at J; junction bases unmatched: 4. The germline V gene encodes CDR1 SGHTA and CDR2 FQGNSA. This CDR3 region has 14 residues. The chain's CDR3 is CASSPRTGDEKLFF. In DNA, the CDR3 is TGTGCCAGCAGCCCCCGGACAGGGGATGAAAAACTGTTTTTT. Full variable domain (rest looked up from reference TRBV7-2 and TRBJ1-4): GAGVSQSPSNKVTEKGKDVELRCDPISGHTALYWYRQSLGQGLEFLIYFQGNSAPDKSGLPSDRFSAERTGGSVSTLTIQRTQQEDSAVYLCASSPRTGDEKLFFGSGTQLSVL.

This sequence joins TRBV19 and TRBJ1-4; D is unresolved. The germline V gene has CDR1 LNHDA and CDR2 SQIVND (reference sequence). Trimming left V 6 bases short and J 7 bases short, with 18 bases between. The CDR3 extends over 15 amino acids. In DNA form, the CDR3 reads TGTGCCAGTAGCCCGGGAGGGAATTCGGCTGAAAAACTGTTTTTT. Its translation: CASSPGGNSAEKLFF. Drawing the rest from reference TRBV19 and TRBJ1-4, the complete variable domain is DGGITQSPKYLFRKEGQNVTLSCEQNLNHDAMYWYRQDPGQGLRLIYYSQIVNDFQKGDIAEGYSVSREKKESFPLTVTSAQKNPTAFYLCASSPGGNSAEKLFFGSGTQLSVL.

This rearrangement joins TRBV5-6 to TRBJ1-2; no definite D call. CDR3 size: 13 residues. Germline CDR1 is SGHDT and CDR2 is YYEEEE. V lost 4 bases, J lost 0 bases, and 7 bases lay in between. The CDR3 loop is CASSGYSNYGYTF. The DNA for the CDR3 is TGTGCCAGCAGCGGGTATTCTAACTATGGCTACACCTTC.

The V and J genes are TRBV6-6 and TRBJ1-6; D is unclear. CDR1 and CDR2 from the germline V gene are MNHNY and SVGAGI (reference sequence). The CDR3 totals 15 residues. With 6 bases removed from V and 4 bases from J, the gap between germline ends came to 13 bases. CDR3 loop: CASRGKITYNSPLHF. The DNA of the CDR3 is TGTGCCAGCAGGGGGAAGATTACTTATAATTCACCCCTCCACTTT.

The genes are TRBV30 and TRBJ2-2; perhaps TRBD2 as D (6 bases). The germline V and J ends were trimmed by 7 bases and 4 bases, with 16 bases remaining between them. This CDR3 comprises 14 residues. Germline loops: CDR1 GTSNPN, CDR2 SVGIG (reference sequence). DNA of the CDR3: TGTGCCTCACGAGGACGGGGAGGCACCGGGGAGCTGTTTTTT. Translating gives CASRGRGGTGELFF.

The genes are TRBV19 and TRBJ1-4; no reliable D call. The CDR3 has 13 residues. V shed 9 bases and J shed 3 bases, with 11 bases lying between them. Germline loops: CDR1 LNHDA, CDR2 SQIVND (reference sequence). The CDR3, as DNA: TGTGCCAGCAAGACATCATCTAATGAAAAACTGTTTTTT. Translated: CASKTSSNEKLFF.

This clone appeared once. CDR3 coding DNA: TGTGCCAGCAGCTTTGGGACAGGGGACAATGAGCAGTTCTTC. It is translated as CASSFGTGDNEQFF. J is TRBJ2-1 and V is TRBV7-2; 10 positions agree with TRBD1. This CDR3 region has 14 residues. From germline, CDR1 is SGHTA and CDR2 FQGNSA. The ends lost 3 bases at V and 5 bases at J; junction bases unmatched: 1.

The chain carries TRBV9 and TRBJ2-7, with D perhaps TRBD2 (6 bases). The germline V and J ends were trimmed by 2 bases and 5 bases, with 17 bases remaining between them. The germline gives CDR1 SGDLS, CDR2 YYNGEE. The CDR3 consists of 15 residues. The CDR3: CASSVAGNSQDEQYF. The CDR3 DNA sequence: TGTGCCAGCAGCGTGGCGGGGAACTCACAGGACGAGCAGTACTTC. The full variable domain, with the rest looked up from reference TRBV9 and TRBJ2-7, is DSGVTQTPKHLITATGQRVTLRCSPRSGDLSVYWYQQSLDQGLQFLIQYYNGEERAKGNILERFSAQQFPDLHSELNLSSLELGDSALYFCASSVAGNSQDEQYFGPGTRLTVT.

This clone was counted between two and nine times. The chain has TRBV9 and TRBJ2-1, with TRBD1 matching over 11 bases. CDR3 length: 14 residues. V shed 7 bases and J 4 bases; nucleotides not matched to a gene: 4. Germline CDR1 SGDLS, CDR2 YYNGEE. CDR3 sequence reads: CASSGTGGYNEQFF. The CDR3 nucleotides are TGTGCCAGCTCGGGGACAGGGGGGTACAATGAGCAGTTCTTC.

The genes are TRBV2 and TRBJ1-6, with D unresolved. Deletions cut 5 bases from V and 8 bases from J, with 22 bases between. The CDR3 loop spans 17 amino acids. In germline, CDR1 is SNHLY, CDR2 FYNNEI. This CDR3 is CASSLYTLFRRDSPLHF. The CDR3 nucleotides are TGTGCCAGCAGTCTTTATACCCTTTTCCGAAGGGATTCACCCCTCCACTTT. The full variable domain, completed using reference TRBV2 and TRBJ1-6, is EPEVTQTPSHQVTQMGQEVILRCVPISNHLYFYWYRQILGQKVEFLVSFYNNEISEKSEIFDDQFSVERPDGSNFTLKIRSTKLEDSAMYFCASSLYTLFRRDSPLHFGNGTRLTVT.

The rearrangement joins TRBV5-1 to TRBJ2-1; a weak D match, TRBD1 (5 bases). Germline V CDR1 and CDR2: SGHRS, YFSETQ. This CDR3 region has 14 residues. Trimming pared 4 bases from V and 3 bases from J, leaving 11 bases between. The CDR3 spells CASSPDIYYNEQFF. The CDR3 bases are TGCGCCAGCAGCCCGGACATATACTACAATGAGCAGTTCTTC.

The chain recombines TRBV10-3 with TRBJ2-1, with 12 bases aligning to TRBD2. The J segment lost 10 bases and the V segment lost 6 bases, leaving 10 bases of the junction unmatched. The CDR3 is 15 amino acids. Germline lookup yields CDR1 ENHRY and CDR2 SYGVKD. The CDR3 sequence is CAISSGLAGGYEQFF. CDR3 nucleotides: TGTGCCATCAGCTCCGGGCTAGCGGGGGGGTACGAGCAGTTCTTC.

The chain recombines TRBV19 with TRBJ1-1; D perhaps matches TRBD1 (5 bases). Germline V gene lookup returns CDR1 LNHDA and CDR2 SQIVND (reference sequence). V gave up 9 bases and J gave up 2 bases, with 10 bases separating them. The CDR3 sequence is 12 residues long. For the CDR3, the DNA is TGTGCCAGCACACAGGAAAACACTGAAGCTTTCTTT. Protein: CASTQENTEAFF. The variable domain in full, completed from reference TRBV19 and TRBJ1-1, reads DGGITQSPKYLFRKEGQNVTLSCEQNLNHDAMYWYRQDPGQGLRLIYYSQIVNDFQKGDIAEGYSVSREKKESFPLTVTSAQKNPTAFYLCASTQENTEAFFGQGTRLTVV.

This clone has only one observation. The chain uses TRBV19 and TRBJ2-2; D possibly corresponds to TRBD2 (5 bases). The CDR3 is 16 amino acids. CDR1 is LNHDA and CDR2 is SQIVND in the germline V gene (reference sequence). The V end was cut by 3 bases, the J end by 1 base, with 12 bases between. The CDR3 DNA reads TGTGCCAGTAGTATTGCCTGGACTCGGAACACCGGGGAGCTGTTTTTT. Translation: CASSIAWTRNTGELFF.

This clone was counted only a few times. The same CDR3 arises from other DNA sequences in this sample as well. This sequence joins TRBV6-6 and TRBJ1-2, with a tentative D call TRBD1 (6 bases). Trimming took off 0 bases at V and 2 bases at J, with 7 bases between the two ends. The V gene's germline CDR1 is MNHNY and CDR2 SVGAGI (reference sequence). The CDR3 is made up of 14 amino acids. The CDR3 bases are TGTGCCAGCAGTTACTCGCAGGGGAACTATGGCTACACCTTC. Amino acid sequence: CASSYSQGNYGYTF.

This clone is labeled as medium-sized. The J gene is TRBJ1-1, the V gene TRBV30, with D tentatively TRBD1 (6 bases). Germline CDR1 and CDR2: GTSNPN and SVGIG (reference sequence). The CDR3 spans 13 residues. V lost 3 bases to trimming and J lost 1 base, with 9 bases between them. CDR3 sequence: CAWSLTGNTEAFF. CDR3 in DNA: TGTGCCTGGAGCCTGACAGGGAACACTGAAGCTTTCTTT.

J is TRBJ2-2 and V is TRBV5-1; 7 nucleotides align to TRBD2. Germline V gene lookup returns CDR1 SGHRS and CDR2 YFSETQ. Trimming removed 1 base from V and 5 bases from J; junction bases left unmatched: 5. The CDR3 contains 15 residues. The CDR3 DNA reads as TGCGCCAGCAGCTTGTTGGTGCGGGGGACCGGGGAGCTGTTTTTT. It specifies CASSLLVRGTGELFF.

This clone was observed a handful of times. V and J are TRBV19 and TRBJ1-3, with a tentative D call TRBD1 (6 bases). The CDR3 is 15 amino acids. V lost 3 bases, J lost 5 bases, and 14 bases lay in between. Germline-derived CDR1 and CDR2 are LNHDA and SQIVND (reference sequence). The CDR3: CASSMTGTQRNTIYF. The CDR3 DNA sequence: TGTGCCAGTAGTATGACCGGGACACAACGAAACACCATATATTTT.

The gene calls are TRBV4-3 and TRBJ2-7, with 7 bases aligning to TRBD2. Germline V gene lookup returns CDR1 LGHNA and CDR2 YSLEER. CDR3 length: 15 residues. After removal of 0 bases from V and 1 base from J, the junction contained 3 bases not matched to a gene. The CDR3 here is CASSQDQLASYEQYF. DNA for the CDR3: TGCGCCAGCAGCCAAGATCAACTAGCGTCCTACGAGCAGTACTTC.